Ten or more counts support the clone carrying this TCR beta chain. Its antigen is unknown. Thyroid surgery was performed in patients who had received no treatment beforehand. This CDR3 region has 13 residues. From germline, CDR1 is GTSNPN and CDR2 SVGIG (reference sequence). V lost 3 bases, J lost 6 bases, and 12 bases lay in between. The sample is drawn from a study of metastatic and nonmetastatic thyroid tumors. Across the study: Malignant thyroid and benign thyroid patients provided blood and tumor or nodule tissue whose repertoires were compared.

General study findings and limits: Malignant tumors reportedly showed significantly higher TCR beta diversity than benign nodules in both blood and tumor.

Original analysis: Construction of a distant-metastasis classifier for papillary thyroid cancer relied on CDR3 differences across clinicopathological groups. TCRdb re-processed the PCR reads through MiXCR. TCRdb, not the authors, supplied the V and J calls. The data hold tens of thousands of clones, with around 13% observed a single time. Sample: tumor tissue. The chain recombines TRBV30 with TRBJ2-1; possibly TRBD1 for D (5 bases). The origin of this receptor is a female donor with papillary thyroid cancer or a benign thyroid nodule (not recorded which). Some clones in this sample may be carry-over from other donors' samples. CDR3 sequence: CAWRGLGVNEQFF. DNA of the CDR3: TGTGCCTGGAGGGGCCTAGGGGTCAATGAGCAGTTCTTC.